This T cell receptor beta chain comes out of a study of Graves' ophthalmopathy and Graves' hyperthyroidism. Germline CDR1 reads KGHDR; CDR2 reads SFDVKD. CDR3 length equals 14 residues. Trimming shortened V by 9 bases and J by 8 bases, and 21 bases separated the two germline ends. TCR beta CDR3 regions were amplified from RNA transcripts. An opening RT-PCR round employed HTBI primers and preceded a second-round multiplex PCR. Via MiXCR, TCRdb re-called the multiplex PCR reads, giving one row per CDR3 protein. The sample gives about 700,000 distinct CDR3 sequences, 35% to 50% of which show up once; more than 3% is in the top ten.

The source of this sequence is an adult man with Graves' ophthalmopathy. The sequencing input was peripheral blood. The rearrangement links TRBV24-1 to TRBJ1-2; a weak D match, TRBD1 (5 bases). The CDR3 DNA sequence: TGTGCCACCGGCCGGGACGGAGCGCTTCGAGGCTACACCTTC. This sequence encodes CATGRDGALRGYTF.